The rows below give T cell receptor beta chains drawn from one sample of a study of T cell changes during pregnancy in multiple sclerosis. Clones were sequenced by immunoSEQ multiplex PCR, and TCRdb holds only the in-frame ones, with some missing. The sample includes 50,000 to 65,000 clones, approximately 93% of them seen just once. This material consisted of CD8+ T cells from peripheral blood mononuclear cells, taken in the second trimester of pregnancy. The receptors come from a female donor with multiple sclerosis, enrolled in a pregnancy study. CDR3s include the opening cysteine and the closing phenylalanine or tryptophan. A D gene is named only where the DNA matches it firmly. Only some rows state a clone size, as once, few, many or a class for expanded clones.

D gene,V gene,clone size,J gene,CDR3 length,CDR3 DNA,CDR3 protein
TRBD2,TRBV7-9,NA,TRBJ2-2,16,TGTGCCAGCAGTCCTACTAGCGGGAGGGCTTCCGGGGAGCTGTTTTTT,CASSPTSGRASGELFF
TRBD1,TRBV27,NA,TRBJ2-7,15,TGTGCCAGCACAAACCGGGACAGGGCAGGTGGCGAGCAGTACTTC,CASTNRDRAGGEQYF
NA,TRBV19,few,TRBJ1-5,15,TGTGCCAGCTGGACGTGGACGACAGGCAATCAGCCCCAGCATTTT,CASWTWTTGNQPQHF
NA,TRBV27,NA,TRBJ1-5,21,TGTGCCAGCAGTGCCTTTCGCCGGGACACCAAAGATAACGTCCCCGGTCAGCCCCAGCATTTT,CASSAFRRDTKDNVPGQPQHF
NA,TRBV5-6,few,TRBJ1-2,13,TGTGCCAGCAGCCAGACATTGTCCTATGGCTACACCTTC,CASSQTLSYGYTF
TRBD1,TRBV25-1,NA,TRBJ2-5,16,TGTGCCAGCAGTGAATCGGGACAGGTTATCCAAGAGACCCAGTACTTC,CASSESGQVIQETQYF
NA,TRBV7-2,NA,TRBJ2-5,18,TGTGCCAGCAGCTTCAAGAGGCCAGGGACATATTCCCAAGAGACCCAGTACTTC,CASSFKRPGTYSQETQYF
TRBD2,TRBV13,NA,TRBJ2-3,16,TGTGCCAGCAGCCCCCTTCAAGGACTAGCGGGAAGAACGCAGTATTTT,CASSPLQGLAGRTQYF
TRBD1,TRBV2,NA,TRBJ1-1,14,TGTGCCAGCAGCCCAGGACAGGGGGACACTGAAGCTTTCTTT,CASSPGQGDTEAFF
NA,TRBV5-5,NA,TRBJ2-1,16,TGTGCCAGCAGCCCGCAAGGAGACAGGAAGCGGACCGAGCAGTTCTTC,CASSPQGDRKRTEQFF
TRBD1,TRBV13,NA,TRBJ2-5,15,TGTGCCAGCAGCCCGGACAGGGGGCTGGAAGAGACCCAGTACTTC,CASSPDRGLEETQYF
NA,TRBV7-9,NA,TRBJ2-3,16,TGTGCCAGCACCCGTCCGGAGGGCCGGGGCACAGATACGCAGTATTTT,CASTRPEGRGTDTQYF
TRBD2,TRBV13,NA,TRBJ2-5,15,TGTGCCAGCAGTTTCCTAGCGGGAGGGAGGGAGACCCAGTACTTC,CASSFLAGGRETQYF
NA,TRBV28,NA,TRBJ2-7,13,TGTGCCAGCAGTCCCCTAAGCCACTACGAGCAGTACTTC,CASSPLSHYEQYF
NA,TRBV10-3,NA,TRBJ2-3,13,TGTGCCATCAGTTCTACTACCACAGATACGCAGTATTTT,CAISSTTTDTQYF
TRBD2,TRBV7-6,NA,TRBJ2-2,16,TGTGCCAGCACCGAAAGCGGGAGACAGGACACCGGGGAGCTGTTTTTT,CASTESGRQDTGELFF
TRBD1,TRBV29-1,NA,TRBJ2-7,14,TGCAGCGTTGAGACAGGGGACACCCACTACGAGCAGTACTTC,CSVETGDTHYEQYF
NA,TRBV7-4,NA,TRBJ2-3,18,TGTGCCAGCAGCCCGGGGGTTAGAATCACTTCTAGCACAGATACGCAGTATTTT,CASSPGVRITSSTDTQYF
NA,TRBV4-2,NA,TRBJ2-3,15,TGTGCCAGCAGCCGGGGAACTAGTGGTAAAGATACGCAGTATTTT,CASSRGTSGKDTQYF
TRBD2,TRBV4-1,NA,TRBJ2-3,15,TGCGCCAGCAGCCAAGGAGCGGGAGGCGCAGATACGCAGTATTTT,CASSQGAGGADTQYF
TRBD1,TRBV27,NA,TRBJ2-1,12,TGTGCCAGCAGGACAGGGTGGAATGAGCAGTTCTTC,CASRTGWNEQFF
NA,TRBV27,NA,TRBJ1-1,13,TGTGCCAGCAGTTTATCAGAGGCCGCTGAAGCTTTCTTT,CASSLSEAAEAFF
TRBD1,TRBV6-6,NA,TRBJ1-4,13,TGTGCCAGCACGACAGGGGGAGGTGAAAAACTGTTTTTT,CASTTGGGEKLFF
NA,TRBV11-2,once,TRBJ2-3,15,TGTGCCAGCAGCTCCAGGTGGACTAGCACAGATACGCAGTATTTT,CASSSRWTSTDTQYF
NA,TRBV28,NA,TRBJ2-5,11,TGTGCCAGCAGTTTCGCGGAGACCCAGTACTTC,CASSFAETQYF
NA,TRBV29-1,NA,TRBJ2-2,11,TGCAGCGTTTCGGGGACCGGGGAGCTGTTTTTT,CSVSGTGELFF
NA,TRBV5-6,once,TRBJ2-7,12,TGTGCCAGCAGCTCGGGCTCCTACGAGCAGTACTTC,CASSSGSYEQYF
NA,TRBV27,few,TRBJ1-1,15,TGTGCCAGCAGTTTACGGGGGACTCCGAACACTGAAGCTTTCTTT,CASSLRGTPNTEAFF
TRBD1,TRBV27,NA,TRBJ2-7,13,TGTGCCAGCAGTTTAGGGACAGGTTACGAGCAGTACTTC,CASSLGTGYEQYF
TRBD2,TRBV5-1,NA,TRBJ2-5,16,TGCGCCAGCAGCGGCCGTTCGGCTAGCGGGAGAGAGACCCAGTACTTC,CASSGRSASGRETQYF
NA,TRBV9,NA,TRBJ2-3,19,TGTGCCAGCAGCGCAGCTCTACACAAGGACATTACCGGCACAGATACGCAGTATTTT,CASSAALHKDITGTDTQYF
NA,TRBV7-9,NA,TRBJ2-3,13,TGTGCCAGCAATTCCGGACAGTCTGATACGCAGTATTTT,CASNSGQSDTQYF
TRBD1,TRBV9,NA,TRBJ2-7,13,TGTGCCAGCAGCGGGACAGGGGGCTCCGAGCAGTACTTC,CASSGTGGSEQYF
TRBD2,TRBV11-2,NA,TRBJ2-1,14,TGTGCCAGCAGCTTAGGACTAGCGGCCAATGAGCAGTTCTTC,CASSLGLAANEQFF
NA,TRBV28,NA,TRBJ2-1,11,TGTGCCAGCCTTCACTTCAATGAGCAGTTCTTC,CASLHFNEQFF
TRBD2,TRBV5-1,NA,TRBJ2-1,18,TGCGCCAGCATCCCGGGACTAGCGGGCTTAAGCTCCTACAATGAGCAGTTCTTC,CASIPGLAGLSSYNEQFF
NA,TRBV28,NA,TRBJ2-1,14,TGTGCCAGCAGTCTGACTAGTTTGGGCAATGAGCAGTTCTTC,CASSLTSLGNEQFF
TRBD1,TRBV27,NA,TRBJ2-7,15,TGTGCCAGCACCGGCAGGGACAGGGGTCTCTACGAGCAGTACTTC,CASTGRDRGLYEQYF
TRBD1,TRBV7-6,NA,TRBJ2-7,14,TGTGCCAGCAGCTCCGGGACAGGGGACTACGAGCAGTACTTC,CASSSGTGDYEQYF
NA,TRBV28,NA,TRBJ2-7,15,TGTGCCAGCCGTCCTCCGGGAGCACCCCCCGACGAGCAGTACTTC,CASRPPGAPPDEQYF
NA,TRBV4-2,NA,TRBJ2-7,15,TGTGCCAGCAGCCAAGGAGCCGCAGGGAAGGGCGAGCAGTACTTC,CASSQGAAGKGEQYF
NA,TRBV9,NA,TRBJ2-1,13,TGTGCCAGCAGCGTAAGCGGACACAATGAGCAGTTCTTC,CASSVSGHNEQFF
NA,TRBV19,NA,TRBJ2-7,12,TGTGCCAGTAGTCCGGGGACCTACGAGCAGTACTTC,CASSPGTYEQYF
NA,TRBV5-4,NA,TRBJ2-3,12,TGTGCCAGCAGTTACTATGCAGATACGCAGTATTTT,CASSYYADTQYF
TRBD1,TRBV27,NA,TRBJ2-5,14,TGTGCCAGCAGTAACCAGGGGGCCACGAAGACCCAGTACTTC,CASSNQGATKTQYF
TRBD1,TRBV27,NA,TRBJ2-1,16,TGTGCCAGCAATACAAGCCCGGGACAGGGACCCAATGAGCAGTTCTTC,CASNTSPGQGPNEQFF
TRBD1,TRBV7-8,NA,TRBJ1-2,14,TGTGCCAGCAGCCCACAGGGGGCGAACTATGGCTACACCTTC,CASSPQGANYGYTF
NA,TRBV5-4,NA,TRBJ2-5,15,TGTGCCAGCAGCTTGCGCACAGAGTACCAAGAGACCCAGTACTTC,CASSLRTEYQETQYF
NA,TRBV29-1,NA,TRBJ2-1,11,TGCAGCGTTGAACTGTGGAGTGAGCAGTTCTTC,CSVELWSEQFF
NA,TRBV29-1,NA,TRBJ2-1,12,TGCAGCGTTGTGTCGGAGCATAATGAGCAGTTCTTC,CSVVSEHNEQFF
TRBD1,TRBV5-4,once,TRBJ1-5,15,TGTGCCAGCAGCTTAGGGACAGCTGCCAATCAGCCCCAGCATTTT,CASSLGTAANQPQHF
NA,TRBV27,NA,TRBJ1-1,14,TGTGCCAGCAGTTCTATAAACAGGGTGGCTGAAGCTTTCTTT,CASSSINRVAEAFF
NA,TRBV21-1,NA,TRBJ2-7,18,TGTGCCAGCAGCAAATACCCCCCCTACACAGGGCATGACTACGAGCAGTACTTC,CASSKYPPYTGHDYEQYF
NA,TRBV6-5,NA,TRBJ2-7,13,TGTGCCAGCAGTTACTCGAGTAAACTCGAGCAGTACTTC,CASSYSSKLEQYF
TRBD2,TRBV9,once,TRBJ2-4,16,TGTGCCAGCAGCGTGGGACTAGCGGGGACAAAAAACATTCAGTACTTC,CASSVGLAGTKNIQYF
NA,TRBV5-1,NA,TRBJ2-1,15,TGCGCCAGCAGCTTCTTCTCAGGGGCTTACAATGAGCAGTTCTTC,CASSFFSGAYNEQFF
TRBD2,TRBV28,NA,TRBJ2-1,17,TGTGCCAGCAGTTTCTCATCGGGAGGCCCCTCCTACAATGAGCAGTTCTTC,CASSFSSGGPSYNEQFF
NA,TRBV27,NA,TRBJ1-3,14,TGTGCCAGCAGTTCGGGGGGGTCTGGAAACACCATATATTTT,CASSSGGSGNTIYF
NA,TRBV27,few,TRBJ1-1,13,TGTGCCAGCAGTTTCGGAGCGAACACTGAAGCTTTCTTT,CASSFGANTEAFF
NA,TRBV9,NA,TRBJ2-7,24,TGTGCCAGCAGCGTAGGCCCACCGGGACAGGGGCTTCTCTTTCCTAGCGGGAGAATCTACGAGCAGTACTTC,CASSVGPPGQGLLFPSGRIYEQYF